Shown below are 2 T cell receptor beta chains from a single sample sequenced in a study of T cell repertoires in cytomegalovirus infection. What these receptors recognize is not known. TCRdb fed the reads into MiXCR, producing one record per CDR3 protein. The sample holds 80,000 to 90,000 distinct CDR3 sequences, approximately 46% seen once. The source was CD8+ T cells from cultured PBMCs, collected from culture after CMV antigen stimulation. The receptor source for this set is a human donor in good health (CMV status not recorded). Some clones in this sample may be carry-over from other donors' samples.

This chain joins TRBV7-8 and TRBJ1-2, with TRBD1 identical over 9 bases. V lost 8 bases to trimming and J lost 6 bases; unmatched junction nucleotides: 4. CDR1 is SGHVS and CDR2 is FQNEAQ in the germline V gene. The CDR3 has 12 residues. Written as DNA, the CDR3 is TGTGCCAGCGGGGGACAGGGCCATGGCTACACCTTC. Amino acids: CASGGQGHGYTF.

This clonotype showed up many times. The CDR3 DNA is TGTGCCAGCAGCTTAGCGAAGGGACATGAGCAGTTCTTC. Amino acids: CASSLAKGHEQFF. The chain uses TRBV7-6 and TRBJ2-1, with D perhaps being TRBD1 or TRBD2 (5 bases each). Germline V gene lookup returns CDR1 SGHVS and CDR2 FNYEAQ. V lost 0 bases and J 8 bases, leaving 8 bases between the germline ends. The CDR3 is 13 residues long.